The 9 T cell receptor beta chains below all came from one sample that was sequenced in a study of blood T cell repertoires in COVID-19. Clones were read by immunoSEQ multiplex PCR, and TCRdb kept only the in-frame ones, dropping some. The sample records around 400,000 clones, around 87% being singletons. Material: peripheral blood. The receptors come from a woman aged 25 to 39 with COVID-19, enrolled during active disease.

The CDR3 bases are TGTGCCAGCAGCCTTTGGGCCGACAACACAGATACGCAGTATTTT. Its translation: CASSLWADNTDTQYF. This chain uses TRBV7-3 with TRBJ2-3; D remains unclear. The CDR3 sequence is 15 residues long. Germline V gene data show CDR1 as SGHTA and CDR2 as FQGTGA. The germline V and J ends were trimmed by 5 bases and 2 bases, with 14 bases remaining between them.

The genes are TRBV15 and TRBJ2-3; 7 nucleotides agree with TRBD2. V shed 0 bases, J shed 0 bases, and the junction held 9 bases outside the gene matches. There are 18 residues in the CDR3. CDR1 and CDR2 (germline): LNHNV, YYDKDF (reference sequence). The CDR3 bases are TGTGCCACCAGCAGAGATCCCGGAGGTAGCGGGAGCACAGATACGCAGTATTTT. Protein sequence: CATSRDPGGSGSTDTQYF.

The chain carries TRBV6-5 and TRBJ1-5, with D possibly matching TRBD1 (5 bases). The V and J ends lost 6 bases and 2 bases respectively, with 14 bases between them. Germline lookup yields CDR1 MNHEY and CDR2 SVGAGI. The CDR3 loop spans 15 amino acids. CDR3 nucleotides: TGTGCCAGCAGGGCAGCAGGGCAAGGCAATCAGCCCCAGCATTTT. It specifies CASRAAGQGNQPQHF.

The chain links TRBV5-1 to TRBJ2-1; D is unclear. Trimming took off 0 bases at V and 5 bases at J, with 21 bases between the two ends. The CDR3 loop spans 18 amino acids. Per germline, CDR1 SGHRS and CDR2 YFSETQ. The chain's CDR3 is CASSLAGSRLSTNNEQFF. DNA of the CDR3: TGCGCCAGCAGCTTGGCAGGAAGCCGGCTCTCTACCAACAATGAGCAGTTCTTC.

V and J are TRBV7-2 and TRBJ1-5; perhaps TRBD1 as D (5 bases). The CDR3 loop spans 17 amino acids. The germline V gene encodes CDR1 SGHTA and CDR2 FQGNSA. The V gene lost 3 bases and the J gene lost 0 bases, with 15 bases spanning the gap. In DNA, the CDR3 is TGTGCCAGCAGCTTGGAGACAGCCATATATAGCAATCAGCCCCAGCATTTT. Its protein is CASSLETAIYSNQPQHF. The whole variable domain, remainder taken from reference TRBV7-2 and TRBJ1-5, is GAGVSQSPSNKVTEKGKDVELRCDPISGHTALYWYRQSLGQGLEFLIYFQGNSAPDKSGLPSDRFSAERTGGSVSTLTIQRTQQEDSAVYLCASSLETAIYSNQPQHFGDGTRLSIL.

V usage is TRBV7-9 and J usage is TRBJ1-2, with 8 bases fitting TRBD1. V lost 1 base and J lost 4; bases outside the gene matches: 8. Germline lookup yields CDR1 SEHNR and CDR2 FQNEAQ (reference sequence). The CDR3 spans 16 residues. The CDR3 nucleotides are TGTGCCAGCAGCTTAGTCCCCAGGGGGCGGAGCTATGGCTACACCTTC. It yields the protein CASSLVPRGRSYGYTF.

As regards this clone: This CDR3 is also generated by other DNA sequences in the sample. The CDR3 region has the DNA TGTGCCTGGAGTAGACAGGGCAATCAGCCCCAGCATTTT. The encoded protein is CAWSRQGNQPQHF. The gene calls are TRBV30 and TRBJ1-5, with a weak D call TRBD1 (6 bases). V lost 2 bases and J 2 bases, leaving 7 bases between the germline ends. The germline V gene encodes CDR1 GTSNPN and CDR2 SVGIG (reference sequence). The CDR3 is made up of 13 amino acids.

The CDR3 is CASSLGGGIRDTQYF. The CDR3 DNA reads as TGTGCCAGCAGCTTAGGTGGCGGGATCAGAGATACGCAGTATTTT. The chain links TRBV7-2 to TRBJ2-3, with a tentative D call TRBD2 (6 bases). CDR3 size: 15 residues. V was cut by 1 base and J by 5 bases, with 13 bases left in between. Per germline, CDR1 SGHTA and CDR2 FQGNSA. The full variable domain, in which reference TRBV7-2 and TRBJ2-3 provide the parts outside the CDR3, is GAGVSQSPSNKVTEKGKDVELRCDPISGHTALYWYRQSLGQGLEFLIYFQGNSAPDKSGLPSDRFSAERTGGSVSTLTIQRTQQEDSAVYLCASSLGGGIRDTQYFGPGTRLTVL.

This rearrangement joins TRBV30 to TRBJ2-2; TRBD2 aligns across 10 bases. Germline V CDR1 and CDR2: GTSNPN, SVGIG (reference sequence). The V gene end was trimmed by 1 base and the J gene end by 5 bases; junction bases not matched to a gene: 7. CDR3 length: 16 amino acids. The CDR3 sequence is CAWSGLAGWETGELFF. CDR3 sequence (DNA): TGTGCCTGGAGTGGACTAGCGGGTTGGGAAACCGGGGAGCTGTTTTTT.